The sequence of this T cell receptor beta chain was determined in a study of shared clonotypes between healthy human individuals. Germline CDR1 SGHNT, CDR2 YYREEE (reference sequence). CDR3 length: 15 amino acids. Sorted-subset replicate PCRs used 200 ng of genomic DNA. This amount corresponded to tens of thousands of T cell genomes. TCRdb keeps only in-frame clones here, not all; method: immunoSEQ multiplex PCR. The sample carries about 520,000 clones, approximately 95% recorded once. Note on this clone: The antigen is unknown. Its ends do not fully match the called genes, so a read error is possible.

Study-wide results and limits: Owing to a small donor count, the genetic and exposure-history diversity represented was limited. In general, naive subsets displayed greater estimated richness than memory subsets did. For naive CD4 cells, roughly 5% of clonotypes were shared across four donors.

This receptor was taken from a woman in her thirties in good health. The chain employs TRBV5-4 and TRBJ1-2; 9 bases match TRBD1. Sample: naive CD4+ T cells sorted from blood. Regarding subset: CD45RA+ positively selected. The CDR3 DNA reads as TGTGCCAGCAGGTTGGACAGGGGAAGTCAAGAAGGCTACACCTTC. This gives the protein CASRLDRGSQEGYTF.